These 9 T cell receptor beta chains originate from one sample sequenced in a study of long-term antiretroviral therapy in people with HIV. A v3.0 immunoSEQ assay was performed at survey level. Sequencing was performed with immunoSEQ multiplex PCR; in TCRdb, only in-frame clones are kept and a portion is missing. The sample has 23,000 or so clones, 84% seen once. The starting material was unsorted PBMCs, obtained 0.1 years before starting antiretroviral therapy. Receptors were obtained from a man younger than 35 with HIV.

The chain employs TRBV18 and TRBJ2-2; TRBD1 matches at 8 bases. The CDR3 contains 15 residues. The germline V gene has CDR1 KGHSH and CDR2 LQKENI. V shed 5 bases and J 4 bases; nucleotides not matched to a gene: 6. The CDR3, as DNA: TGTGCCAGCTCATCCCCCGACAGGGGCACCGGGGAGCTGTTTTTT. It translates to CASSSPDRGTGELFF. Together with reference TRBV18 and TRBJ2-2, the CDR3 gives the full variable domain: NAGVMQNPRHLVRRRGQEARLRCSPMKGHSHVYWYRQLPEEGLKFMVYLQKENIIDESGMPKERFSAEFPKEGPSILRIQQVVRGDSAAYFCASSSPDRGTGELFFGEGSRLTVL.

The CDR3 loop reads CASSPESVDEQFF. CDR3 sequence (DNA): TGTGCCAGCTCCCCTGAGTCGGTCGATGAGCAGTTCTTC. This chain joins TRBV18 and TRBJ2-1; D gene unclear. This CDR3 spans 13 amino acids. Trimming took off 6 bases at V and 8 bases at J, with 14 bases between the two ends. CDR1 is KGHSH and CDR2 is LQKENI in the germline V gene. Full variable domain (rest looked up from reference TRBV18 and TRBJ2-1): NAGVMQNPRHLVRRRGQEARLRCSPMKGHSHVYWYRQLPEEGLKFMVYLQKENIIDESGMPKERFSAEFPKEGPSILRIQQVVRGDSAAYFCASSPESVDEQFFGPGTRLTVL.

The V and J genes are TRBV19 and TRBJ2-7; 7 bases align to TRBD2. The CDR3 loop spans 15 amino acids. Germline V gene data show CDR1 as LNHDA and CDR2 as SQIVND (reference sequence). The ends lost 7 bases at V and 0 bases at J; junction bases unmatched: 9. CDR3 in amino acids: CASTREAFSSYEQYF. CDR3 sequence (DNA): TGTGCCAGTACCCGGGAGGCCTTTAGCTCCTACGAGCAGTACTTC.

The genes are TRBV7-3 and TRBJ2-2, with D unresolved. The CDR3 runs 16 residues. Trimming removed 2 bases from V and 0 bases from J, with 10 bases in between. Germline V lookup: CDR1 SGHTA, CDR2 FQGTGA. The CDR3 DNA reads as TGTGCCAGCAGCTTAGTATCGGGTTCGAACACCGGGGAGCTGTTTTTT. Encoded protein: CASSLVSGSNTGELFF.

This chain connects TRBV5-8 to TRBJ2-1, with 9 bases aligning to TRBD1. CDR1 and CDR2 (germline): SGHTS, YDEGEE. CDR3 length: 15 residues. V lost 0 bases, J lost 8 bases, and 6 bases stayed unmatched. CDR3 DNA sequence: TGTGCCAGCAGCTTGGGGACAGGGGCCAGGGATGAGCAGTTCTTC. It encodes CASSLGTGARDEQFF.

The chain joins TRBV7-2 to TRBJ1-4; a weak D match, TRBD1 (5 bases). The CDR3 sequence is 15 residues long. V was clipped by 4 bases and J by 7 bases, with 16 bases between them. Germline V gene sequence: CDR1 SGHTA, CDR2 FQGNSA. The CDR3 DNA follows: TGTGCCAGCAGCTCCCCAGGGTTAGGGATTGAAAAACTGTTTTTT. It translates to CASSSPGLGIEKLFF.

The CDR3 protein is CASRKGGETQYF. In DNA, the CDR3 is TGTGCCAGCCGGAAAGGGGGAGAGACCCAGTACTTC. This sequence joins TRBV6-5 and TRBJ2-5; tentative D call: TRBD1 (6 bases). CDR3 length: 12 residues. Germline loops: CDR1 MNHEY, CDR2 SVGAGI. The V and J ends lost 8 bases and 4 bases respectively, with 11 bases between them.

The rearrangement links TRBV4-1 to TRBJ1-1, with 8 bases lining up with TRBD1. Germline V lookup: CDR1 MGHRA, CDR2 YSYEKL. CDR3 size: 16 residues. V dropped 4 bases and J dropped 1; count of bases not matched to a gene: 8. In DNA form, the CDR3 reads TGCGCCAGCAGCCCGTACGCTGGGACAGGGAACACTGAAGCTTTCTTT. Encoded protein: CASSPYAGTGNTEAFF.

This clone appeared once. The rearrangement joins TRBV11-2 to TRBJ2-7; perhaps TRBD1 as D (5 bases). The germline V and J ends were trimmed by 1 base and 5 bases, with 12 bases remaining between them. The CDR3 contains 14 residues. Germline CDR1 SGHAT, CDR2 FQNNGV. In DNA, the CDR3 is TGTGCCAGCAGCTTAGGGACACCCGGACACGAGCAGTACTTC. Residues: CASSLGTPGHEQYF.